This TCR beta chain was captured by sequencing in a study of post-analysis software for immune sequencing data. Study conclusions and caveats: Four to six TRBV segments were significantly more frequent in patients than in controls. TRBV5-6, TRBV5-1 and TRBV20-1 were among these segments. Normalized Chao1 diversity in multiple sclerosis patients fell significantly below that of controls.

In this sample, this clonotype turned up a few times. Its antigen is unknown. From germline, CDR1 is SGHRS and CDR2 YFSETQ. V lost 5 bases and J 10 bases, leaving 1 base between the germline ends. The CDR3 sequence is 8 residues long. Unique molecular identifiers were present in the TCR beta cDNA libraries. TCRdb re-called the PCR reads with MiXCR, one entry per CDR3 protein. The sample consists of approximately 360,000 distinct CDR3 sequences, less than 40% of them appearing once. This receptor was obtained from a girl aged 10 to 17 with multiple sclerosis. The chain employs TRBV5-1 and TRBJ1-5, with D unclear. Material for sequencing was blood. CDR3 protein: CASSPQHF. In nucleotides, the CDR3 is TGCGCCAGCAGTCCCCAGCATTTT.